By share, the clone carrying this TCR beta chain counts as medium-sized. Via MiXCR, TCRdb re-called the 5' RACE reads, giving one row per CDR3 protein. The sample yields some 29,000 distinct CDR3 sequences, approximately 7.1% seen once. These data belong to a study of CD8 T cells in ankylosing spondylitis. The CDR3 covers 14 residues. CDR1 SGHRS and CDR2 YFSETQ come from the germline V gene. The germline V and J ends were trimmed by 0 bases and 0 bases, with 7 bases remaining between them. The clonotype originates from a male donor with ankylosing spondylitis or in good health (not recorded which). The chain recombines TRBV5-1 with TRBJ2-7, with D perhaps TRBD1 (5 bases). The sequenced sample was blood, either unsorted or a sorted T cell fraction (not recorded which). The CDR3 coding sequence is TGCGCCAGCAGCTTGGGACAGAGCTCCTACGAGCAGTACTTC. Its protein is CASSLGQSSYEQYF.